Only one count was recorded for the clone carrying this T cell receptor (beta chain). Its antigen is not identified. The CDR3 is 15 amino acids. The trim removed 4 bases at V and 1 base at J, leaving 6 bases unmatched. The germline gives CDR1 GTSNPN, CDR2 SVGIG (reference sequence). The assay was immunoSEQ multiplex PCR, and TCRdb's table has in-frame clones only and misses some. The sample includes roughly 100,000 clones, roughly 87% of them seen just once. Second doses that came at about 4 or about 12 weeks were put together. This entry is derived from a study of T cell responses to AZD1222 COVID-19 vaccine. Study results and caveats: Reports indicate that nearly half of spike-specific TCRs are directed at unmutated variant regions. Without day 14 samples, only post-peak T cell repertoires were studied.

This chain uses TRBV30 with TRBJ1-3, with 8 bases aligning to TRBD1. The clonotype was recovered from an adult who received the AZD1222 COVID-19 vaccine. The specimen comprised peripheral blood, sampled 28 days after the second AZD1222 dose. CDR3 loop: CAWTKDRVSGNTIYF. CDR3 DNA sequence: TGTGCCTGGACAAAGGACAGGGTGTCTGGAAACACCATATATTTT.